This T cell receptor beta chain appears in the sequencing data of a study of blood T cell repertoires in COVID-19. The CDR3 totals 17 residues. With 6 bases clipped from V and 6 bases from J, the junction kept 18 bases outside the gene matches. Germline values: CDR1 MRHNA, CDR2 SNTAGT. Those who participated ranged in age from roughly 18 to 95 years and resided in about 24 US areas. Donors in Cohort 3 counted as recovered after two negative PCRs, clearance, or symptom resolution. Original analysis: Reference gene primer amplification yielded estimated nucleated cell counts. Produced via immunoSEQ multiplex PCR; TCRdb's table is partial and in-frame only. The V and J calls and the clone size are those of that table, but D and trimming were determined from the DNA. This table holds 280,000 or so clones, less than 85% found once.

This chain uses TRBV6-4 with TRBJ2-3; 7 nucleotides align to TRBD1. Sequencing used PBMCs or T cells enriched from blood (not recorded which). The clonotype comes from a woman between 50 and 59 years old who had recovered from COVID-19. This CDR3 is CASRAPTTGTGGDTQYF. CDR3 nucleotides: TGTGCCAGCAGGGCCCCGACGACAGGGACCGGCGGGGATACGCAGTATTTT.